The sequence of this T cell receptor beta chain was determined in a study of blood T cell repertoires in COVID-19. Study as a whole: COVID-19 samples, acute and convalescent, were from the United States, Italy and Spain.

This table comes from immunoSEQ multiplex PCR, and its TCRdb copy is limited to in-frame clones, with some not included. Of roughly 340,000 clones in the sample, around 90% were seen once. Patients of the Seattle cohort, enrolled during active infection, were followed longitudinally. Germline V gene sequence: CDR1 KGHSH, CDR2 LQKENI. This CDR3 spans 16 amino acids. J was trimmed by 8 bases and V by 11 bases; bases with no gene match: 19. This clonotype was sampled from a woman between 25 and 40 years old with COVID-19, enrolled during active disease. V and J are TRBV18 and TRBJ1-4, with 8 bases identical to TRBD1. Material for sequencing was peripheral blood. The CDR3 sequence is CAGTPGQVSAGEKLFF. CDR3 bases: TGTGCCGGCACCCCGGGACAGGTATCGGCTGGGGAAAAACTGTTTTTT. Combining the CDR3 with reference TRBV18 and TRBJ1-4 gives the whole variable domain NAGVMQNPRHLVRRRGQEARLRCSPMKGHSHVYWYRQLPEEGLKFMVYLQKENIIDESGMPKERFSAEFPKEGPSILRIQQVVRGDSAAYFCAGTPGQVSAGEKLFFGSGTQLSVL.